This passage covers 11 T cell receptor beta chains from one sample sequenced in a study of blood T cell repertoires in COVID-19. The repertoire was sequenced with immunoSEQ multiplex PCR; TCRdb's copy has only in-frame clones and lacks some. The sample has roughly 160,000 clones; 88% are singletons. Sample: peripheral blood. Receptors originate from a man aged 45-65 years who had recovered from COVID-19.

The chain uses TRBV11-2 and TRBJ2-7; a possible D gene is TRBD2 (6 bases). The germline gives CDR1 SGHAT, CDR2 FQNNGV. This CDR3 contains 15 residues. V was pared by 5 bases and J by 0 bases, with 14 bases between. The CDR3 nucleotides read TGTGCCAGCAGCGCAGCCGGGACTGCCTCCTACGAGCAGTACTTC. It codes for CASSAAGTASYEQYF. Supplemented by reference TRBV11-2 and TRBJ2-7, the full variable domain reads EAGVAQSPRYKIIEKRQSVAFWCNPISGHATLYWYQQILGQGPKLLIQFQNNGVVDDSQLPKDRFSAERLKGVDSTLKIQPAKLEDSAVYLCASSAAGTASYEQYFGPGTRLTVT.

The CDR3 region has the DNA TGCAGCGTGAGGGGGTCGGGAGGCTCGACAGATACGCAGTATTTT. Its protein product is CSVRGSGGSTDTQYF. V and J are TRBV29-1 and TRBJ2-3, with D maybe TRBD2 (7 bases). In germline, CDR1 is SQVTM, CDR2 ANQGSEA. The V end lost 6 bases, the J end lost 3 bases, and 19 bases lay between the germline ends. The CDR3 has 15 residues.

V and J are TRBV5-6 and TRBJ2-2; a weak D match, TRBD1 (5 bases). The germline gives CDR1 SGHDT, CDR2 YYEEEE. Trimming left V 3 bases short and J 2 bases short, with 8 bases between. There are 14 residues in the CDR3. CDR3 sequence (DNA): TGTGCCAGCAGCTATGGGGCCAACACCGGGGAGCTGTTTTTT. This sequence encodes CASSYGANTGELFF.

The J gene is TRBJ1-3, the V gene TRBV29-1; TRBD1 might be the D (5 bases). V lost 6 bases and J lost 4, with 13 bases in between. Germline V lookup: CDR1 SQVTM, CDR2 ANQGSEA. The CDR3 covers 13 residues. CDR3 DNA sequence: TGCAGCGTATCAGGGTTATCCGGAAACACCATATATTTT. This gives the protein CSVSGLSGNTIYF.

This chain joins TRBV7-8 and TRBJ1-3; D not resolved. Germline V lookup: CDR1 SGHVS, CDR2 FQNEAQ. The CDR3 is 13 amino acids. Trimming left V 5 bases short and J 0 bases short, with 5 bases between. In nucleotides, the CDR3 is TGTGCCAGCAGCAGGAGCTCTGGAAACACCATATATTTT. This encodes CASSRSSGNTIYF.

This chain connects TRBV3-1 (or the pseudogene TRBV3-2) to TRBJ2-7; the D is unclear. V lost 5 bases to trimming and J lost 5 bases, with 16 bases between them. The germline V gene has CDR1 LGHDT and CDR2 YNNKEL (reference sequence). The CDR3 totals 14 residues. The CDR3 DNA sequence: TGTGCCAGCAGCGACCTAGTCCTGACCAACGAGCAGTACTTC. It yields the protein CASSDLVLTNEQYF.

The rearrangement links TRBV28 to TRBJ1-1, with D maybe TRBD1 (6 bases). Trimming left V 3 bases short and J 1 base short, with 18 bases between. There are 17 residues in the CDR3. CDR1 MDHEN and CDR2 SYDVKM come from the germline V gene. CDR3 sequence reads: CASSFTPSTGENTEAFF. The CDR3 DNA sequence: TGTGCCAGCAGTTTTACCCCCTCGACAGGTGAGAACACTGAAGCTTTCTTT.

This chain uses TRBV29-1 with TRBJ1-1, with TRBD1 as a possible D gene (5 bases). Germline V CDR1 and CDR2: SQVTM, ANQGSEA. V lost 3 bases to trimming and J lost 4 bases, with 9 bases between them. CDR3 size: 12 residues. In nucleotides, the CDR3 is TGCAGCGTTGACAGGGAAGGCACTGAAGCTTTCTTT. It specifies CSVDREGTEAFF.

J is TRBJ2-7 and V is TRBV2; 10 nucleotides line up with TRBD1. Germline CDR1 SNHLY, CDR2 FYNNEI. J gave up 4 bases and V 6 bases, and 6 bases lay outside the gene matches. The CDR3 loop spans 14 amino acids. CDR3 loop: CASRAGDRGYEQYF. The CDR3 region has the DNA TGTGCCAGCAGGGCCGGGGACAGGGGTTACGAGCAGTACTTC.

The J gene is TRBJ1-5, the V gene TRBV30; D is possibly TRBD1 (5 bases). The length of the CDR3 is 13 residues. V lost 1 base and J 7 bases, leaving 11 bases between the germline ends. Germline V gene data show CDR1 as GTSNPN and CDR2 as SVGIG (reference sequence). The CDR3, as DNA: TGTGCCTGGAGTGGCGGGGGGGTGCAGCCCCAGCATTTT. Translating gives CAWSGGGVQPQHF.

The V call is TRBV5-8, the J call TRBJ1-5, with 9 nucleotides matching TRBD1. CDR3 length: 16 amino acids. V trimming: 4 bases; J trimming: 7 bases; junction bases outside the gene matches: 12. Germline CDR1 and CDR2: SGHTS and YDEGEE. Here the CDR3 DNA reads TGTGCCAGCAGCGAGTACGGGACAGGGCATGACCAGCCCCAGCATTTT. This encodes CASSEYGTGHDQPQHF.